This T cell receptor (beta chain) stems from a study of neoadjuvant anti-PD-1 for oral cavity cancer. Measured with immunoSEQ multiplex PCR; TCRdb has only the in-frame clones, and not every one. The table shows roughly 18,000 clones, with roughly three quarters occurring only once. The junction had 3 bases not matched to a gene; V was cut back by 5 bases and J by 0 bases. Germline assignment: CDR1 SEHNR and CDR2 FQNEAQ (reference sequence). CDR3 length: 15 amino acids. This clone has more than one count but fewer than ten. The TCR originated in a person aged 40 to 85 with oral cavity squamous cell carcinoma. The chain employs TRBV7-9 and TRBJ1-5; 8 bases align to TRBD1. Sequencing was performed on PBMCs, taken before nivolumab (anti-PD-1) treatment. CDR3 amino acids: CASSNRGNSNQPQHF. DNA for the CDR3: TGTGCCAGCAGCAACAGGGGGAATAGCAATCAGCCCCAGCATTTT.